This TCR beta chain was identified during a study of blood T cell repertoires in COVID-19. Original methodology: Amplification from reference gene primers served as the basis for estimated nucleated cell counts. The repertoire was sequenced with immunoSEQ multiplex PCR; TCRdb's copy has only in-frame clones and lacks some. The DNA gave D and trimming, while V, J and clone size come from that table. The sample has roughly 120,000 clones, approximately 80% seen once; the top ten hold roughly 6.2%. This CDR3 region has 12 residues. Germline assignment: CDR1 MRHNA and CDR2 SNTAGT. Trimming took 6 bases from V and 8 from J; bases not matched to a gene: 4.

The specimen was peripheral blood. This TCR was sampled from a man aged 65 to 79 with acute or convalescent COVID-19. The V gene is TRBV6-4, the J gene TRBJ1-2; the match to TRBD1 covers 9 bases. The CDR3 loop is CASSAGQGGYTF. The CDR3 region has the DNA TGTGCCAGCAGCGCGGGACAGGGAGGCTACACCTTC.